This TCR beta chain comes out of a study of T cell responses to AZD1222 COVID-19 vaccine. Study-level points and caveats: White British donors predominated, females outnumbered males, and clonal diversity was possibly underestimated.

The sample holds one count of this clone. Its antigen is unknown. The germline V and J ends were trimmed by 3 bases and 3 bases, with 18 bases remaining between them. CDR1 WNHNN and CDR2 SYGVQD come from the germline V gene (reference sequence). The CDR3 totals 16 residues. Profiled with immunoSEQ multiplex PCR; TCRdb holds only in-frame clones, not every one. The table records 65,000 to 85,000 clones, 90% to 95% of them present only once. This rearrangement joins TRBV10-1 to TRBJ2-7, with D tentatively TRBD2 (5 bases). The source is an adult in good health. The input for sequencing was peripheral blood, taken on day 0 of AZD1222 vaccination. In DNA, the CDR3 is TGCGCCAGCAGTGAAGGAACTCCTGAGAGGGTCTACGAGCAGTACTTC. Its protein is CASSEGTPERVYEQYF.